This record concerns one TCR beta chain sequence. What antigen it recognizes has not been identified. Base qualities are not recorded, but no much larger clone differs from it by a single base. The time point label of this sample denotes: cells obtained before transplantation from donor or recipient. CD3+CD4+ and CD3+CD8+ populations were FACS-sorted from unstimulated pre-transplant donor and recipient cells taken from spleen or lymph nodes. These data belong to a study of graft-versus-host responses after intestinal transplantation (dated by TCRdb to about 2021). In the study overall: The transplants that recipients received were multivisceral, liver-intestinal, or isolated intestinal. Bulk TCR-beta CDR3 sequencing was used to track graft-versus-host and host-versus-graft alloreactive T cell clones in the graft, circulation and bone marrow after intestinal transplantation. The cohort enrolled 20 to 25 intestinal transplant recipients, one of whom was a retransplant, and a few patients without pretransplant specimens were excluded. Every recipient was given anti-thymocyte globulin induction, then maintenance tacrolimus and steroids for about three years. To identify alloreactive clones, pre-transplant mixed lymphocyte reaction products were sequenced and compared with unstimulated pre-transplant donor and recipient T cells. Instead of going to the commercial service, samples from a few later patients were sequenced in-house on an Illumina MiSeq and processed with MiXCR. Donor T cell macrochimerism was defined as a peak of at least 4% donor T cells among recipient peripheral blood mononuclear cells.

Study-level results and caveats: GvH clones were found in recipient bone marrow, and some of the GvH clones appeared earlier in ileal mucosa or blood, which is consistent with an intestinal mucosal origin. In the allografts of patients with donor T cell macrochimerism, GvH to HvG T cell clonal ratios were high. Peak levels of circulating GvH clones were associated with declines in HvG clones early after transplant. Conclusions were limited by the relatively low number and heterogeneity of intestinal transplant patients.

Receptors were amplified or captured by the immunoSEQ multiplex PCR assay. For most patients, genomic DNA was isolated using the Qiagen DNeasy Blood and Tissue Kit and was shipped frozen to Adaptive Biotechnologies for TCR sequencing. High-throughput TCR-beta CDR3 sequencing of genomic DNA from most patients was performed by Adaptive Biotechnologies. In the source study's methods: TCR sequencing data were retrieved from Adaptive's ImmunoSEQ software for around 20 patients, whereas three other patients were processed with MiXCR and VDJtools. To correct CD4 versus CD8 sorting errors, any sequence found in both subsets at a frequency ratio below 5:1 was removed. CDR3 nucleotide sequences shared between donor and recipient were removed because their origin could not be assigned. To be classed as alloreactive, a clone needed at least 2-fold expansion over unstimulated cells and a minimum CFSE-low frequency of 0.002% (template counts) or 0.001% (read counts). Mappable clones were those detected in sequenced pre-transplant spleen, lymph node, or MLR CFSE-low populations of the donor or recipient. The cumulative frequency of alloreactive clones was calculated as a percentage of all sequences, weighted by copy number. TCRdb limited this immuneACCESS table to in-frame rearrangements with V and J called. A share of clones is missing; checked studies link under half to unresolved V genes, and the rest is unexplained. V and J calls and clone size come straight from that table; D and trimming were deduced from the DNA. Here the sample has approximately 90,000 clones; approximately 82% occur a single time. 0.83% of the sample goes to the ten largest clones.

Sequenced material: unstimulated CD4+ T cells sorted from spleen or lymph node cells, taken before intestinal transplant. This receptor was obtained from a human donor who received an intestinal transplant.

The CDR3 region has the sequence CASSVSGTGVTGELFF. The DNA reads as follows: TGTGCCAGCAGCGTTTCCGGGACAGGGGTAACCGGGGAGCTGTTTTTT. The chain employs TRBV9 and TRBJ2-2; TRBD1 lines up with 10 middle nucleotides. CDR1 SGDLS and CDR2 YYNGEE were looked up in the germline V gene. V ends up 2 bases short and J 5 bases short, with an unmatched junction base count of 6. Reading from cysteine to phenylalanine, the CDR3 counts 16 amino acids. Kept here is only the CDR3 DNA, which spans 48 bases and is read in frame from base 1.